What follows are 29 T cell receptor beta chains derived from one specimen sequenced in a study of T cells in narcolepsy. Sequencing used immunoSEQ multiplex PCR; TCRdb keeps in-frame clones, though not all of them. Of 27,000 or so clones in the sample, around 82% were seen once. Material: CD45RA- memory CD4+ T cells from PBMCs. All receptors derive from a human donor with narcolepsy.

This sequence joins TRBV6-1 and TRBJ2-7; D is undetermined. Germline V gives CDR1 MNHNS, CDR2 SASEGT. The CDR3 runs 11 residues. Deletions cut 5 bases from V and 4 bases from J, with 6 bases between. As DNA, the CDR3 is TGTGCCAGCAGTTCCCAATACGAGCAGTACTTC. Translated, it gives CASSSQYEQYF.

This chain links TRBV30 with TRBJ2-2, with D unclear. Germline V gene lookup returns CDR1 GTSNPN and CDR2 SVGIG (reference sequence). CDR3 length: 11 residues. CDR3 sequence (DNA): TGTGCTAGGAGGAACACCGGGGAGCTGTTTTTT. Amino acid sequence: CARRNTGELFF.

This clone was recorded a few times. V is TRBV5-4 and J is TRBJ1-4; D may be TRBD1 (5 bases). CDR1 SGHNT and CDR2 YYREEE come from the germline V gene (reference sequence). V was pared by 0 bases and J by 10 bases, with 13 bases between. The CDR3 consists of 14 residues. Here the CDR3 DNA reads TGTGCCAGCAGCTTGGAGCAGGGTTCAGTAAAACTGTTTTTT. Amino acids: CASSLEQGSVKLFF.

V usage is TRBV5-8 and J usage is TRBJ2-5, with 11 nucleotides matching TRBD1. The germline CDR1 and CDR2 sequences are SGHTS and YDEGEE. The CDR3 has 15 amino acids. Losses at the gene ends were 3 bases for V and 5 bases for J; bases not matched to a gene: 6. The CDR3, as DNA: TGTGCCAGCAGCTCTCGGACAGGGGGCAGCGAGACCCAGTACTTC. Translation: CASSSRTGGSETQYF. The variable domain in full, completed from reference TRBV5-8 and TRBJ2-5, reads EAGVTQSPTHLIKTRGQQATLRCSPISGHTSVYWYQQALGLGLQFLLWYDEGEERNRGNFPPRFSGRQFPNYSSELNVNALELEDSALYLCASSSRTGGSETQYFGPGTRLLVL.

This clone was recorded only once. The V and J genes are TRBV5-1 and TRBJ1-1, with no clear D. Germline CDR1 SGHRS, CDR2 YFSETQ. The CDR3 has 15 amino acids. The germline V and J ends were trimmed by 3 bases and 2 bases, with 14 bases remaining between them. CDR3 nucleotide sequence: TGCGCCAGCAGCTGGGTGAACCCACAAAACACTGAAGCTTTCTTT. This translates into CASSWVNPQNTEAFF.

The chain is built from TRBV9 and TRBJ2-5; 9 nucleotides agree with TRBD2. This CDR3 is 16 amino acids long. V trimming: 3 bases; J trimming: 1 base; junction bases outside the gene matches: 7. Germline CDR1 and CDR2: SGDLS and YYNGEE. CDR3: CASSGRSGGLQETQYF. CDR3 DNA: TGTGCCAGCAGCGGACGGAGCGGGGGGCTCCAAGAGACCCAGTACTTC.

V gene TRBV6-1 combines with J gene TRBJ1-4, with D maybe TRBD1 (6 bases). Trimming cost V 9 bases and J 5 bases, with 13 bases left between them. CDR1 is MNHNS and CDR2 is SASEGT in the germline V gene. CDR3 size: 13 residues. The CDR3 reads CASTGHLNEKLFF. The CDR3 coding sequence is TGTGCCAGTACAGGGCACTTGAATGAAAAACTGTTTTTT.

The chain links TRBV11-3 to TRBJ2-3; D is undetermined. The CDR3 extends over 13 amino acids. Germline CDR1 is SGHNT and CDR2 is YENEEA. Trimming stripped 1 base from V and 8 bases from J, with 10 bases between. The CDR3 region has the DNA TGTGCCAGCAGCTTAGGTTTTGGTGGTACGCAGTATTTT. Protein sequence: CASSLGFGGTQYF.

This clone was counted once. The V call is TRBV28, the J call TRBJ1-6; perhaps TRBD1 as D (6 bases). The V end was cut by 1 base, the J end by 8 bases, with 21 bases between. Germline CDR1 reads MDHEN; CDR2 reads SYDVKM. This CDR3 contains 18 residues. The DNA for the CDR3 is TGTGCCAGCAGTTTATCGCAGGGGCTGGGGTCAAGTGATTCACCCCTCCACTTT. Translating it yields CASSLSQGLGSSDSPLHF.

This clone showed up just a few times. The chain employs TRBV5-6 and TRBJ2-1; no definite D call. Trimming stripped 0 bases from V and 4 bases from J, with 5 bases between. The germline V gene has CDR1 SGHDT and CDR2 YYEEEE. This CDR3 has 13 amino acids. The CDR3 coding sequence is TGTGCCAGCAGCTTGGTTCCTTACAATGAGCAGTTCTTC. Translation gives CASSLVPYNEQFF.

CDR3 amino acids: CASKRAGTTNEKLFF. In nucleotides, the CDR3 is TGTGCCAGCAAGAGAGCAGGGACAACTAATGAAAAACTGTTTTTT. The J gene is TRBJ1-4, the V gene TRBV6-5; perhaps TRBD1 as D (5 bases). Between the trimmed V and J ends, which lost 7 bases and 0 bases, there was a span of 12 bases. Germline lookup yields CDR1 MNHEY and CDR2 SVGAGI. This CDR3 has 15 amino acids.

This chain uses TRBV5-1 with TRBJ2-3; D tentatively reads TRBD1 or TRBD2 (6 bases each). The CDR3 runs to 17 residues. V lost 0 bases, J lost 4 bases, and 18 bases lay in between. The germline V gene encodes CDR1 SGHRS and CDR2 YFSETQ. CDR3 amino acids: CASSLGLARGPADTQYF. The DNA of the CDR3 is TGCGCCAGCAGCTTGGGTCTCGCTCGGGGGCCTGCAGATACGCAGTATTTT.

The chain has TRBV5-1 and TRBJ2-1; D is possibly TRBD2 (6 bases). Looked up from germline, CDR1 is SGHRS and CDR2 is YFSETQ. Trimming pared 0 bases from V and 7 bases from J, leaving 14 bases between. The CDR3 spans 15 residues. This CDR3 reads CASSLAGGTGNEQFF. CDR3 in DNA: TGCGCCAGCAGCTTGGCTGGCGGGACCGGAAATGAGCAGTTCTTC.

As for this clone: Sequence at one end of the junction differs from germline and may be a read error. The V call is TRBV10-3, the J call TRBJ1-2; D is uncertain. Germline-derived CDR1 and CDR2 are ENHRY and SYGVKD. CDR3 length: 14 amino acids. Written as DNA, the CDR3 is TGTGCCATCGGTGACGGTCAGTCCGGCTATGGCTACACCTTC. Translating it yields CAIGDGQSGYGYTF.

V usage is TRBV11-2 and J usage is TRBJ2-7; possible D gene TRBD1, 5 bases. Germline V CDR1 and CDR2: SGHAT, FQNNGV. V dropped 4 bases and J dropped 4 bases, with 8 bases sitting between them. The CDR3 runs 12 residues. The chain's CDR3 is CASSSTGYEQYF. CDR3 bases: TGTGCCAGCAGCTCCACAGGTTACGAGCAGTACTTC.

This clone has only one observation. This sequence joins TRBV5-1 and TRBJ2-6, with D perhaps being TRBD1 or TRBD2 (5 bases each). The CDR3 sequence is 16 residues long. With 3 bases removed from V and 0 bases from J, the gap between germline ends came to 10 bases. Germline V gene sequence: CDR1 SGHRS, CDR2 YFSETQ. CDR3 nucleotide sequence: TGCGCCAGCAGCTCGGGGCAGCCCTCTGGGGCCAACGTCCTGACTTTC. Its translation is CASSSGQPSGANVLTF.

The chain uses TRBV2 and TRBJ2-2, with TRBD2 matching 7 bases. The V segment lost 4 bases and the J segment 1 base; nucleotides outside the gene matches: 3. Germline V lookup: CDR1 SNHLY, CDR2 FYNNEI. The CDR3 is 15 residues long. CDR3: CASSGRGVNTGELFF. The CDR3 coding sequence is TGTGCCAGCAGTGGCCGGGGGGTGAACACCGGGGAGCTGTTTTTT.

J is TRBJ2-5 and V is TRBV9; 7 bases are a match to TRBD1. CDR3 length: 14 amino acids. The V gene's germline CDR1 is SGDLS and CDR2 YYNGEE. The ends lost 0 bases at V and 7 bases at J; junction bases unmatched: 6. The CDR3 spells CASSVGTGEGTQYF. The CDR3 DNA reads as TGTGCCAGCAGCGTAGGTACAGGGGAAGGGACCCAGTACTTC. Using reference TRBV9 and TRBJ2-5 for the parts outside the CDR3, the full variable domain is DSGVTQTPKHLITATGQRVTLRCSPRSGDLSVYWYQQSLDQGLQFLIQYYNGEERAKGNILERFSAQQFPDLHSELNLSSLELGDSALYFCASSVGTGEGTQYFGPGTRLLVL.

The CDR3 sequence is CAWSVSSYEQYF. The CDR3 DNA is TGTGCCTGGAGTGTCAGCTCCTACGAGCAGTACTTC. The J gene is TRBJ2-7, the V gene TRBV30; no definite D call. There are 12 residues in the CDR3. CDR1 is GTSNPN, CDR2 SVGIG, per germline (reference sequence). V gave up 0 bases and J gave up 0 bases, with 3 bases separating them.

This clone appeared a single time. The V gene is TRBV5-1, the J gene TRBJ2-1, with 11 nucleotides matching TRBD1. This CDR3 is 15 amino acids long. CDR1 SGHRS and CDR2 YFSETQ come from the germline V gene. Germline trimming cut 4 bases from V and 5 bases from J; bases unmatched to any gene: 5. In DNA, the CDR3 is TGCGCCAGCAGCCCGGGACAGGGGGGGAACAATGAGCAGTTCTTC. Its translation is CASSPGQGGNNEQFF. The whole variable domain, remainder taken from reference TRBV5-1 and TRBJ2-1, is KAGVTQTPRYLIKTRGQQVTLSCSPISGHRSVSWYQQTPGQGLQFLFEYFSETQRNKGNFPGRFSGRQFSNSRSEMNVSTLELGDSALYLCASSPGQGGNNEQFFGPGTRLTVL.

V and J are TRBV10-3 and TRBJ2-1, with TRBD2 matching over 9 bases. V was pared by 0 bases and J by 7 bases, with 4 bases of the junction left unmatched. The germline V gene has CDR1 ENHRY and CDR2 SYGVKD. The CDR3 spans 15 residues. CDR3 nucleotides: TGTGCCATCAGTGAGTCCAGTCTAGCGGGAAATGAGCAGTTCTTC. This translates into CAISESSLAGNEQFF.

The V call is TRBV6-1, the J call TRBJ2-7; D possibly corresponds to TRBD1 (6 bases). CDR1 and CDR2 from the germline V gene are MNHNS and SASEGT. V lost 4 bases and J lost 4, with 8 bases in between. This CDR3 comprises 12 residues. Written as DNA, the CDR3 is TGTGCCAGCAGTGGTAGGGGGTACGAGCAGTACTTC. It is translated as CASSGRGYEQYF.

The gene calls are TRBV19 and TRBJ2-6, with D possibly being TRBD2 (5 bases). V was pared by 9 bases and J by 2 bases, with 14 bases between. Germline lookup yields CDR1 LNHDA and CDR2 SQIVND (reference sequence). CDR3 size: 15 residues. The CDR3 bases are TGTGCCAGCAACCCTAGCCCCCCTGGGGCCAACGTCCTGACTTTC. It codes for CASNPSPPGANVLTF.

In its sample, this clone was seen a few times. V usage is TRBV19 and J usage is TRBJ2-5, with D possibly being TRBD1 (6 bases). The V gene lost 4 bases and the J gene lost 5 bases, with 14 bases spanning the gap. Germline V lookup: CDR1 LNHDA, CDR2 SQIVND (reference sequence). The CDR3 runs to 14 residues. The CDR3 reads CASSKGTFSETQYF. The DNA of the CDR3 is TGTGCCAGTAGTAAAGGGACATTCAGCGAGACCCAGTACTTC. The variable domain in full, completed from reference TRBV19 and TRBJ2-5, reads DGGITQSPKYLFRKEGQNVTLSCEQNLNHDAMYWYRQDPGQGLRLIYYSQIVNDFQKGDIAEGYSVSREKKESFPLTVTSAQKNPTAFYLCASSKGTFSETQYFGPGTRLLVL.

This rearrangement joins TRBV15 to TRBJ2-2; D gene uncertain. Germline V lookup: CDR1 LNHNV, CDR2 YYDKDF (reference sequence). There are 14 residues in the CDR3. Trimming removed 0 bases from V and 4 bases from J, with 6 bases in between. This CDR3 reads CATSRDPTTGELFF. The CDR3 bases are TGTGCCACCAGCAGAGACCCGACCACCGGGGAGCTGTTTTTT.

V is TRBV4-1 and J is TRBJ2-7; a possible D gene is TRBD2 (6 bases). Deletions cut 0 bases from V and 3 bases from J, with 12 bases between. This CDR3 region has 15 residues. The germline V gene encodes CDR1 MGHRA and CDR2 YSYEKL. CDR3 sequence: CASSQDGGILYEQYF. As DNA, the CDR3 is TGCGCCAGCAGCCAAGATGGCGGGATTCTCTACGAGCAGTACTTC.

The CDR3 is CASSSGGQPSEAFF. CDR3 nucleotides: TGTGCCAGCAGCTCCGGCGGGCAGCCATCTGAAGCTTTCTTT. This chain uses TRBV7-2 with TRBJ1-1; D unresolved. This CDR3 region has 14 residues. Looked up from germline, CDR1 is SGHTA and CDR2 is FQGNSA. V shed 4 bases and J shed 6 bases, with 15 bases lying between them.

The CDR3 sequence: CASSLAPGGTDTQYF. As DNA, the CDR3 is TGTGCCAGCAGCTTAGCTCCGGGGGGTACAGATACGCAGTATTTT. The chain carries TRBV7-9 and TRBJ2-3; 7 positions match TRBD2. Trimming took 0 bases from V and 3 from J; bases not matched to a gene: 3. The germline CDR1 and CDR2 sequences are SEHNR and FQNEAQ (reference sequence). This CDR3 has 15 amino acids.

V usage is TRBV29-1 and J usage is TRBJ2-3; the D is unclear. V was pared by 6 bases and J by 0 bases, with 10 bases between. CDR3 length equals 13 residues. The germline gives CDR1 SQVTM, CDR2 ANQGSEA. CDR3 region: CSVVRLSTDTQYF. The DNA for the CDR3 is TGCAGCGTCGTCCGACTCAGCACAGATACGCAGTATTTT.